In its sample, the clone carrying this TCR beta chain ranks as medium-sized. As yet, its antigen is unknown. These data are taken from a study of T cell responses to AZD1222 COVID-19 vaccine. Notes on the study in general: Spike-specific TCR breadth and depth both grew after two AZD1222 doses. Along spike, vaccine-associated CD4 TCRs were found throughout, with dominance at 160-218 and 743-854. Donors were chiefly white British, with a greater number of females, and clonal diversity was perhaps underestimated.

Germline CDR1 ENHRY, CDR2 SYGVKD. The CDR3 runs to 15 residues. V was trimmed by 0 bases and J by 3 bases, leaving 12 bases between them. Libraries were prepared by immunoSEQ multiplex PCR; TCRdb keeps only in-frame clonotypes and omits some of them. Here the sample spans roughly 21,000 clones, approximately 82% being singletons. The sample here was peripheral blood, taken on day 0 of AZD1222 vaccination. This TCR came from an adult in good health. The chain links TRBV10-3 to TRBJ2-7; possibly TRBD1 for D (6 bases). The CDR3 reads CAISESGQPGYEQYF. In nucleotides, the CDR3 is TGTGCCATCAGTGAGTCCGGACAGCCGGGCTACGAGCAGTACTTC.